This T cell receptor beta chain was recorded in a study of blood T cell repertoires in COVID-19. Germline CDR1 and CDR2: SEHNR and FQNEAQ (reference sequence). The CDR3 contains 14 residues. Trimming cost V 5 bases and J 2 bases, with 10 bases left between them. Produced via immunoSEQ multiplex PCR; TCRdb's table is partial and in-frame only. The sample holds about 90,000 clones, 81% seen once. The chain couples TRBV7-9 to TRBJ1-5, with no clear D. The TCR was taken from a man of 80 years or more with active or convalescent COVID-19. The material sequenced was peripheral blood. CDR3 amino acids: CASSQGGGNQPQHF. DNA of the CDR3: TGTGCCAGCAGCCAAGGCGGGGGCAATCAGCCCCAGCATTTT.